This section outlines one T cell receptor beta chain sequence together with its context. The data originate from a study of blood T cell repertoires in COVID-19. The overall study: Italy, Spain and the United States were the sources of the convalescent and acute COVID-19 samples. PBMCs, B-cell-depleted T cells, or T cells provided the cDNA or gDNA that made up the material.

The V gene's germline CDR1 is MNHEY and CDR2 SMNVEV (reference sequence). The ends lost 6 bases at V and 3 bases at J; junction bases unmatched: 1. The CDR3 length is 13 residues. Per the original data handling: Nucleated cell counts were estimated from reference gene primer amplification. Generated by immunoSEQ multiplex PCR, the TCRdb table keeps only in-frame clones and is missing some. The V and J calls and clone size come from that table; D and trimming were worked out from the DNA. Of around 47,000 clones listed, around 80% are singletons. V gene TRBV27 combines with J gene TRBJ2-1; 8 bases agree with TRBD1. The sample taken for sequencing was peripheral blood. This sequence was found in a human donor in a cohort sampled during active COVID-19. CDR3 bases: TGTGCCAGCAGCGGACAGGGCTACAATGAGCAGTTCTTC. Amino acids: CASSGQGYNEQFF.